Each of the 6 T cell receptor beta chains below was sequenced from the same sample in a study of blood T cell repertoires in COVID-19 (dated by TCRdb to about 2020). Receptors were amplified or captured by the immunoSEQ multiplex PCR assay. TCRdb carries this immuneACCESS record with in-frame sequences only. Its versions omit some clonotypes, under half of them owing to an unresolved V gene in the studies checked, with the rest unexplained. For this sample there are roughly 250,000 clones; about nine tenths appear just once. 9.5% to 15% of the sample rests with the top ten. The sequenced sample consisted of peripheral blood. The source of these receptors is a young woman with COVID-19, enrolled during active disease.

The chain uses TRBV19 and TRBJ2-7, with 7 bases matching TRBD2. J was trimmed by 4 bases and V by 3 bases; bases with no gene match: 12. Germline-derived CDR1 and CDR2 are LNHDA and SQIVND (reference sequence). The CDR3 is made up of 16 amino acids. In nucleotides, the CDR3 is TGTGCCAGTAGTATGGGGGAGGGCCATGGACGGTACGAGCAGTACTTC. Protein: CASSMGEGHGRYEQYF.

The rearrangement links TRBV7-6 to TRBJ2-1; 7 bases map to TRBD2. Trimming cost V 4 bases and J 4 bases; bases outside gene matches: 10. The CDR3 covers 16 residues. Germline V gene sequence: CDR1 SGHVS, CDR2 FNYEAQ. This CDR3 reads CASSSWGRGEYNEQFF. CDR3 coding DNA: TGTGCCAGCAGCTCCTGGGGTCGGGGGGAATACAATGAGCAGTTCTTC.

The V call is TRBV11-2, the J call TRBJ2-7, with 8 bases identical to TRBD2. Germline CDR1 is SGHAT and CDR2 is FQNNGV. The CDR3 covers 14 residues. V was pared by 1 base and J by 5 bases, with 4 bases of the junction left unmatched. Here the CDR3 reads CASSLVAGGDEQYF. CDR3 nucleotide sequence: TGTGCCAGCAGCTTAGTTGCGGGGGGCGACGAGCAGTACTTC.

The chain joins TRBV6-6 to TRBJ2-1, with D perhaps matching TRBD2 (6 bases). The germline V gene encodes CDR1 MNHNY and CDR2 SVGAGI (reference sequence). Trimming removed 8 bases from V and 1 base from J, with 12 bases in between. This CDR3 contains 14 residues. CDR3 sequence: CASRGGGSYNEQFF. The CDR3 DNA is TGTGCCAGCCGCGGTGGGGGGTCCTACAATGAGCAGTTCTTC.

The rearrangement links TRBV12-3 or TRBV12-4 to TRBJ1-2; tentatively, D is TRBD1 (6 bases). V gave up 3 bases and J gave up 8 bases, with 13 bases separating them. The length of the CDR3 is 13 residues. CDR3 coding DNA: TGTGCCAGCAGTTTTACAGGGCGTCAAGGCTACACCTTC. Protein: CASSFTGRQGYTF.

The chain couples TRBV4-1 to TRBJ2-7, with D possibly being TRBD1 (6 bases). Germline values: CDR1 MGHRA, CDR2 YSYEKL. V was pared by 4 bases and J by 6 bases, with 16 bases between. This CDR3 has 14 amino acids. The CDR3 bases are TGCGCCAGCAGCCGTACAGGGTCTGACTCCGAGCAGTACTTC. Protein sequence: CASSRTGSDSEQYF.